This note documents a single TCR beta chain sequence. Its target is not known. The sample comes from a study of shared clonotypes between healthy human individuals. The overall study: Each donor contributed plates that comprised three CD4 naive, three CD4 memory, two CD8 naive and one CD8 memory. Study results and caveats: With few donors, the genetic and exposure-history diversity represented was limited.

The germline V gene has CDR1 MNHNY and CDR2 SVGAGI (reference sequence). V was pared by 6 bases and J by 6 bases, with 9 bases between. This CDR3 is built from 12 residues. TCRdb keeps only in-frame clones here, not all; method: immunoSEQ multiplex PCR. The sample includes some 2,500,000 clones, about nine tenths of them seen just once. The chain combines TRBV6-6 with TRBJ2-1; D gene uncertain. This TCR came from a man between 18 and 29 years old in good health. Some clones in this sample may be carry-over from other donors' samples. Source material: naive CD4+ T cells from PBMCs. Specified subset: CD45RA+ positively selected. The CDR3 bases are TGTGCCAGCAGGCAGAGCCCCAATGAGCAGTTCTTC. Translated, it gives CASRQSPNEQFF.